Below, 8 T cell receptor beta chains from the same sample are listed, as sequenced in a study of blood T cell repertoires in COVID-19. Some clones are missing from TCRdb's copy, which holds only in-frame ones; the method was immunoSEQ multiplex PCR. The repertoire includes around 210,000 clones, about 86% of them detected once, and more than 1.4% sits in the top ten. The sequenced sample was peripheral blood. All receptors come from a man between 18 and 35 years old with active or convalescent COVID-19.

The J gene is TRBJ1-2, the V gene TRBV6-4; 8 bases fit TRBD1. CDR3 length: 15 amino acids. Germline V gene sequence: CDR1 MRHNA, CDR2 SNTAGT. V shed 5 bases, J shed 0 bases, and the junction held 5 bases outside the gene matches. The CDR3 here is CASSPGQASNYGYTF. CDR3 DNA sequence: TGTGCCAGCAGTCCGGGACAGGCTTCTAACTATGGCTACACCTTC.

The chain joins TRBV19 to TRBJ2-5; the match to TRBD2 covers 12 bases. Trimming removed 4 bases from V and 4 bases from J; junction bases left unmatched: 7. CDR3 length equals 16 residues. Per germline, CDR1 LNHDA and CDR2 SQIVND (reference sequence). As DNA, the CDR3 is TGTGCCAGTAGTAGTCGACTAGCGGGAGTCTCAGAGACCCAGTACTTC. Encoded protein: CASSSRLAGVSETQYF.

The V and J genes are TRBV20-1 and TRBJ2-1; 8 nucleotides match TRBD1. CDR1 DFQATT and CDR2 SNEGSKA come from the germline V gene (reference sequence). Germline trimming cut 3 bases from V and 4 bases from J; bases unmatched to any gene: 11. This CDR3 is built from 16 residues. The CDR3 DNA follows: TGCAGTGCTAGTAGATCACAGGGGGGCAGGTACAATGAGCAGTTCTTC. Protein sequence: CSASRSQGGRYNEQFF.

This sequence joins TRBV5-1 and TRBJ2-6, with TRBD1 identical over 7 bases. The germline CDR1 and CDR2 sequences are SGHRS and YFSETQ. The ends lost 4 bases at V and 1 base at J; junction bases unmatched: 5. CDR3 length: 16 residues. The CDR3 region has the DNA TGCGCCAGCAGCGTTCAGACAGGGTCTGGGGCCAACGTCCTGACTTTC. Its translation: CASSVQTGSGANVLTF. Full variable domain (missing parts from reference TRBV5-1 and TRBJ2-6): KAGVTQTPRYLIKTRGQQVTLSCSPISGHRSVSWYQQTPGQGLQFLFEYFSETQRNKGNFPGRFSGRQFSNSRSEMNVSTLELGDSALYLCASSVQTGSGANVLTFGAGSRLTVL.

There are many counts of this clone. This chain links TRBV10-3 with TRBJ1-1; no definite D call. The CDR3 totals 14 residues. V dropped 3 bases and J dropped 5 bases, with 13 bases sitting between them. Germline assignment: CDR1 ENHRY and CDR2 SYGVKD. CDR3 DNA sequence: TGTGCCATCAGTGAACCACAGAAAACGACTGAAGCTTTCTTT. Encoded protein: CAISEPQKTTEAFF.

This sequence joins TRBV6-5 and TRBJ1-6; unclear D gene. The CDR3 consists of 15 residues. Trimming took 2 bases from V and 9 from J, leaving 14 bases between them. Germline CDR1 reads MNHEY; CDR2 reads SVGAGI. The CDR3 nucleotides are TGTGCCAGCAGTTACGCGGGGTCTAGCGGTTCACCCCTCCACTTT. Amino acids: CASSYAGSSGSPLHF.

This clone was observed a handful of times. V usage is TRBV14 and J usage is TRBJ1-2; a possible D gene is TRBD1 (6 bases). The CDR3 has 17 residues. V was shortened by 1 base and J by 2 bases, with 17 bases between the two germline ends. Germline V gene sequence: CDR1 SGHDN, CDR2 FVKESK. CDR3 residues: CASSQAPSQGPNYGYTF. Here the CDR3 DNA reads TGTGCCAGCAGCCAAGCCCCCTCACAGGGCCCAAACTATGGCTACACCTTC.

This clone was detected only once. The rearrangement joins TRBV2 to TRBJ2-2; 10 nucleotides agree with TRBD2. CDR1 and CDR2 (germline): SNHLY, FYNNEI. The CDR3 is 15 amino acids. V lost 5 bases, J lost 7 bases, and 7 bases stayed unmatched. Written as DNA, the CDR3 is TGTGCCAGCAGTCCGGGAATAGCGGGAGGCGGGGAGCTGTTTTTT. Translating gives CASSPGIAGGGELFF.